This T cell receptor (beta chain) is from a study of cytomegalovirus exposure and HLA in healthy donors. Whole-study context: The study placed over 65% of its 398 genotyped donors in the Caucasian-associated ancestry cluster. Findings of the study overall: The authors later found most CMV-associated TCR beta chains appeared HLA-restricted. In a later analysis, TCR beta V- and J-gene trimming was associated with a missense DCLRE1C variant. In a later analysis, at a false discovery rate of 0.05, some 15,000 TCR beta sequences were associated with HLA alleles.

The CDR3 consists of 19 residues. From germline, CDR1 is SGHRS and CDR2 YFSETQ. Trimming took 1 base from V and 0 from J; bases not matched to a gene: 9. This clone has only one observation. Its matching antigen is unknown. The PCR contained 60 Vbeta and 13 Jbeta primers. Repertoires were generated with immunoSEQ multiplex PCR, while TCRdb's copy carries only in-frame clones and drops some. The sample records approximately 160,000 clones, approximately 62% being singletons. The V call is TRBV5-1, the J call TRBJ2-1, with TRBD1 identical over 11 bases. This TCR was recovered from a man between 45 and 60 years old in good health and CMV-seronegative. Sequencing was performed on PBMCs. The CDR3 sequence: CASSLFGTGGTGSYNEQFF. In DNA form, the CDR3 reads TGCGCCAGCAGCTTGTTCGGGACAGGGGGGACGGGCTCCTACAATGAGCAGTTCTTC. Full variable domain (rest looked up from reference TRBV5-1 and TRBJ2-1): KAGVTQTPRYLIKTRGQQVTLSCSPISGHRSVSWYQQTPGQGLQFLFEYFSETQRNKGNFPGRFSGRQFSNSRSEMNVSTLELGDSALYLCASSLFGTGGTGSYNEQFFGPGTRLTVL.